This T cell receptor (beta chain) was sequenced in a study of human T cells and chemical hapten exposure. Across the study: How much TCR each sample yielded varied, mostly because pooled library volumes differed slightly. Study results and limitations: TCRs exceeding 1 in 1000 frequency stayed unchanged with DPC sensitization.

Total RNA was extracted from unfractionated whole blood. The library gave individual cDNA molecules unique molecular identifiers. In the original workflow: TCR counts had a median of approximately 87,000 per sample and spanned about 23,224 to 690,600. TCRdb processed the reads anew with MiXCR; each CDR3 protein has one entry. The V and J calls reflect TCRdb's pipeline rather than the authors' work. The sample includes about 120,000 distinct CDR3 sequences, around 9% seen only once; the top ten take roughly 1.3%. This CDR3 region has 19 residues. V lost 1 base and J lost 4; bases outside the gene matches: 10. The germline V gene has CDR1 SGHDT and CDR2 YYEEEE. This clonotype was found a few times. Its antigen is currently unknown.

The chain combines TRBV5-6 with TRBJ2-6; the match to TRBD1 covers 11 bases. The sample was whole blood. This TCR came from a human donor in good health. Some clones in this sample may be carry-over from other donors' samples. CDR3 sequence reads: CASSLWDRGIRWGANVLTF. CDR3 DNA sequence: TGTGCCAGCAGCTTGTGGGACAGGGGGATCAGGTGGGGGGCCAACGTCCTGACTTTC.